Reported below is one T cell receptor beta chain. The antigen is not known. The data belong to a study of shared clonotypes between healthy human individuals. Turning to the study itself: A couple of female and a few male donors aged 18 to 49 were enrolled.

Here immunoSEQ multiplex PCR was the method, and the copy in TCRdb shows in-frame clones only, minus some. The sample has about 2.1 million clones; 93% are singletons. Naive CD8 cells, CD45RO-negative and positively selected for CCR7, excluded terminally differentiated effector memory CD45RA+ cells. Nashville, Tennessee was home to all donors, each a Caucasian adult. With 0 bases removed from V and 6 bases from J, the gap between germline ends came to 6 bases. CDR3 length equals 13 residues. Per germline, CDR1 SGHDT and CDR2 YYEEEE. Study-wide findings and caveats: Among a few donors, 4.5% to 5.5% of naive CD4 clonotypes were found in common. Naive subsets generally had larger estimated richness than memory subsets.

The sequence was collected from a young man in good health. Some clones in this sample may be carry-over from other donors' samples. The sequencing sample was made of naive CD8+ T cells from PBMCs. The chain couples TRBV5-6 to TRBJ2-2; D not certain. This CDR3 is CASSLVDPGELFF. CDR3 in DNA: TGTGCCAGCAGCTTGGTGGATCCCGGGGAGCTGTTTTTT.